The T cell receptor beta chain described here comes from a study of neurological immune-mediated disorders. Study-wide results and caveats: Subjects shared no identical expanded-clone CDR3 amino acid sequences, suggesting private TCR-beta repertoires in all groups. One cluster of related CDR3 sequences contained, by phylogenetic grouping, the repertoires of 18 of 34 multiple sclerosis patients and formed a possible signature. Patients with HTLV-1-associated myelopathy showed the most TCR clonal expansion. Those with multiple sclerosis showed the least, falling below healthy controls.

The V gene lost 3 bases and the J gene lost 4 bases, with 8 bases spanning the gap. Germline V CDR1 and CDR2: KGHSH, LQKENI. This CDR3 has 13 amino acids. This clonotype was detected a few times. Its antigen is not known. It was by 5'RACE with 10-nucleotide random UMIs that the cDNA was made. TCRdb re-derived calls from the 5' RACE reads in MiXCR, one entry per CDR3 protein. The table shows about 60,000 distinct CDR3 sequences, with roughly 4.6% occurring only once. The V call is TRBV18, the J call TRBJ2-3; D is unclear. Specimen: PBMCs. This clonotype was sampled from a man in his fifties or sixties with multiple sclerosis. CDR3: CASSPVNSDTQYF. CDR3 nucleotide sequence: TGTGCCAGCTCACCCGTAAACTCAGATACGCAGTATTTT.